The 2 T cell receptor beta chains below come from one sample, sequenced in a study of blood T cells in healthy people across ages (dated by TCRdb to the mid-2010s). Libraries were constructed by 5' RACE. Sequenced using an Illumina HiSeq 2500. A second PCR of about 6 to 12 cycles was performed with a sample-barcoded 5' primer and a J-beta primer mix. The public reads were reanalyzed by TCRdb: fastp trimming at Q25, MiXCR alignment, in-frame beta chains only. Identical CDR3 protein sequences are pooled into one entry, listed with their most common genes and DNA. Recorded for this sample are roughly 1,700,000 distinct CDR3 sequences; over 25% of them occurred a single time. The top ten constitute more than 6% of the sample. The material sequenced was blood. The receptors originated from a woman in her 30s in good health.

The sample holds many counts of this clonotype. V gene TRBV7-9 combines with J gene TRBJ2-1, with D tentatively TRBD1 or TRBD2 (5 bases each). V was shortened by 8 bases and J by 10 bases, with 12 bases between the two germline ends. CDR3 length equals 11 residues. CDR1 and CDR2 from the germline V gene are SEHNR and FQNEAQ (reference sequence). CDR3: CASGGTREQFF. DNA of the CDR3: TGTGCCAGCGGGGGTACTCGGGAGCAGTTCTTC.

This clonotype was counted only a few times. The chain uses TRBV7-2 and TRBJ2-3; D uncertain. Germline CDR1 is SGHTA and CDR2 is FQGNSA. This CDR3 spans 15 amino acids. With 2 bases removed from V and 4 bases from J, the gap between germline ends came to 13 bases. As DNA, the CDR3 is TGTGCCAGCAGCTTATGGGCTGGTAGCTCAGATACGCAGTATTTT. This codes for CASSLWAGSSDTQYF.